This TCR beta chain was documented in a study of beta chain features in type 1 diabetes. About the research overall: Age, gender, cell numbers and subset yield matched between patients and controls.

The whole isolated RNA underwent reverse transcription, so sequencing captured expressed TCRB transcripts. This table comes from immunoSEQ multiplex PCR, and its TCRdb copy is limited to in-frame clones, with some not included. The table records 600,000 or so clones, around 15% of them present only once. This clone occurred a few times. No antigen is known for it. This CDR3 has 12 residues. V was pared by 3 bases and J by 5 bases, with 3 bases of the junction left unmatched. The germline V gene has CDR1 SQVTM and CDR2 ANQGSEA. Study outcomes and limitations: HLA effects on TCRB rearrangement stayed unresolved here. Moderate yet significant TCRB CDR3 shortening was seen in Type 1 diabetes patients in all four CD4+ subsets.

Every donor provided one heparinised blood draw, which averaged approximately 100 mL. Purity (above 95%) was reached by all sorted populations. The sequence was collected from a man aged 18 to 30 with type 1 diabetes. The material sequenced was naive CD4+ T cells from blood. The chain couples TRBV29-1 to TRBJ1-2; the match to TRBD1 covers 7 bases. In DNA form, the CDR3 reads TGCAGCGTTGAGACAGGGAGGTATGGCTACACCTTC. Translated: CSVETGRYGYTF. Complete variable domain (other parts from reference TRBV29-1 and TRBJ1-2): SAVISQKPSRDICQRGTSLTIQCQVDSQVTMMFWYRQQPGQSLTLIATANQGSEATYESGFVIDKFPISRPNLTFSTLTVSNMSPEDSSIYLCSVETGRYGYTFGSGTRLTVV.